A single sample is the source of the 8 T cell receptor beta chains below, sequenced in a study of blood T cell repertoires in COVID-19. Sequenced by immunoSEQ multiplex PCR; TCRdb stores in-frame clones only, minus some. The sample carries some 300,000 clones, around nine tenths recorded once. Input material: peripheral blood. Every receptor here comes from a man in his 70s with acute or convalescent COVID-19.

The chain is built from TRBV24-1 and TRBJ2-7; 10 bases align to TRBD1. Trimming took 12 bases from V and 5 from J; bases not matched to a gene: 15. The germline V gene encodes CDR1 KGHDR and CDR2 SFDVKD. The length of the CDR3 is 15 residues. CDR3 residues: CASDERDRGRDEQYF. CDR3 in DNA: TGTGCCTCCGACGAACGGGACAGGGGACGGGACGAGCAGTACTTC.

This chain links TRBV23-1 with TRBJ2-1, with TRBD1 matching over 8 bases. TRBV23-1 belongs to the ORF category, with a function that is uncertain. The V and J ends lost 0 bases and 4 bases, in that order; junction bases with no gene match: 2. The CDR3 is made up of 15 amino acids. Here the CDR3 reads CASSQSRTGYNEQFF. The CDR3 nucleotides are TGCGCCAGCAGTCAATCACGGACAGGGTACAATGAGCAGTTCTTC.

This rearrangement joins TRBV11-2 to TRBJ2-1; possible D gene TRBD2, 6 bases. The CDR3 loop spans 17 amino acids. In germline, CDR1 is SGHAT, CDR2 FQNNGV. V lost 0 bases and J 4 bases, leaving 16 bases between the germline ends. CDR3 sequence reads: CASSLDPQGLRYNEQFF. As DNA, the CDR3 is TGTGCCAGCAGCTTAGATCCCCAGGGACTTCGATACAATGAGCAGTTCTTC.

The chain combines TRBV18 with TRBJ1-5; unclear D gene. This CDR3 has 15 amino acids. Trimming stripped 3 bases from V and 1 base from J, with 10 bases between. Germline V lookup: CDR1 KGHSH, CDR2 LQKENI. This chain's CDR3 is CASSPRSESNQPQHF. The CDR3 DNA sequence: TGTGCCAGCTCACCCCGAAGTGAGAGCAATCAGCCCCAGCATTTT.

The CDR3, as DNA: TGTGCCATCAGTGAGTATGTGACTAGCGGCACAGATACGCAGTATTTT. This encodes CAISEYVTSGTDTQYF. The chain combines TRBV10-3 with TRBJ2-3, with TRBD2 identical over 8 bases. The CDR3 length is 16 residues. Per germline, CDR1 ENHRY and CDR2 SYGVKD. Losses at the gene ends were 1 base for V and 1 base for J; bases not matched to a gene: 4.

This sequence joins TRBV13 and TRBJ2-7, with TRBD2 as a possible D gene (6 bases). The ends were cut back, 6 bases at V and 8 bases at J, with 26 bases in the middle. Germline assignment: CDR1 PRHDT and CDR2 FYEKMQ (reference sequence). The CDR3 is 16 residues long. CDR3 sequence (DNA): TGTGCCAGCAGTTCACCCGCCAGGATCGTGGAGGGCCAGCAGTACTTC. It specifies CASSSPARIVEGQQYF.

The CDR3 region is CASSPPRGQGSYEQYF. Written as DNA, the CDR3 is TGTGCCAGCTCACCACCGAGGGGACAGGGGTCCTACGAGCAGTACTTC. The chain is built from TRBV18 and TRBJ2-7, with 10 bases matching TRBD1. The V gene end was trimmed by 0 bases and the J gene end by 1 base; junction bases not matched to a gene: 3. Per germline, CDR1 KGHSH and CDR2 LQKENI. This CDR3 is 16 amino acids long.

This clone has more than one count but fewer than ten. The genes are TRBV7-2 and TRBJ2-7; 10 bases agree with TRBD2. Per the germline V gene, CDR1 is SGHTA and CDR2 is FQGNSA. V was pared by 5 bases and J by 2 bases, with 3 bases of the junction left unmatched. The CDR3 spans 14 residues. CDR3 amino acids: CASSPAGGPYEQYF. CDR3 DNA sequence: TGTGCCAGCAGCCCAGCGGGGGGGCCCTACGAGCAGTACTTC.